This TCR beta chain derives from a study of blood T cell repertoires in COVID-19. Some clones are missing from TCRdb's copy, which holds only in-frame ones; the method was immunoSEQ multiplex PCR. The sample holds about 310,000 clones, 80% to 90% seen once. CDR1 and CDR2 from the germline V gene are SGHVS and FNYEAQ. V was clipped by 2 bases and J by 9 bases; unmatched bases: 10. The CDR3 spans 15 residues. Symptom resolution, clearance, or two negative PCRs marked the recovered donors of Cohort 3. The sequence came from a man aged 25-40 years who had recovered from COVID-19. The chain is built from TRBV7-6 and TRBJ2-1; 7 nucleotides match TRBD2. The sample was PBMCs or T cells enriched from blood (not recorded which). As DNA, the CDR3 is TGTGCCAGCAGCTTAATCGGCGGGGGTTCAAGTGAGCAGTTCTTC. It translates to CASSLIGGGSSEQFF.